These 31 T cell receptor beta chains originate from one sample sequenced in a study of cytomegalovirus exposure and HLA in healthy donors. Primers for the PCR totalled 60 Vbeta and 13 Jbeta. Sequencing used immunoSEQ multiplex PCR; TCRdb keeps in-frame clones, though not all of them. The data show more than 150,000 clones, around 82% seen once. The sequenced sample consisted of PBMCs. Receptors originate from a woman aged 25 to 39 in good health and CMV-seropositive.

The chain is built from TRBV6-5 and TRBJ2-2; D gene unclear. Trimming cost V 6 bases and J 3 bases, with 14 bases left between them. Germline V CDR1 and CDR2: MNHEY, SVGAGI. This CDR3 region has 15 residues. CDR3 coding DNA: TGTGCCAGCAGCAACCCCGGGTCCTACACCGGGGAGCTGTTTTTT. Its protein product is CASSNPGSYTGELFF.

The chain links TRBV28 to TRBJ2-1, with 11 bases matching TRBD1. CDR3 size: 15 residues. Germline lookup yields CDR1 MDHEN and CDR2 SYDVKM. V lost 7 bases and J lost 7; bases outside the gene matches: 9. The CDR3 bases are TGTGCCAGCATGGTTCCGGGACAGGGGGGAAATGAGCAGTTCTTC. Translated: CASMVPGQGGNEQFF.

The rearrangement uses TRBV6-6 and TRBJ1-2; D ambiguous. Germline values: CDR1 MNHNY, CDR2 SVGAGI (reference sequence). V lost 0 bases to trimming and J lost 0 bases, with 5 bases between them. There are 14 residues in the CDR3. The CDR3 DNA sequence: TGTGCCAGCAGTTACTCGGGCACTAACTATGGCTACACCTTC. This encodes CASSYSGTNYGYTF.

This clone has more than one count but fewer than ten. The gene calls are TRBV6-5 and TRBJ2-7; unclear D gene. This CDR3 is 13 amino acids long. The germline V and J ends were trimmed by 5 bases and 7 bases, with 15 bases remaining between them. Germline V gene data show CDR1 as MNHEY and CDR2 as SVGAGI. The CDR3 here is CASSHDTPPEQYF. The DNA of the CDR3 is TGTGCCAGCAGTCACGACACTCCCCCGGAGCAGTACTTC.

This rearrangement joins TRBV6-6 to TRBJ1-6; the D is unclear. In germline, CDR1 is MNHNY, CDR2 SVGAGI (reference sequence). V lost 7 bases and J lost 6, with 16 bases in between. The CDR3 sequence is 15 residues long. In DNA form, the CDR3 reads TGTGCCAGCAACGACTATGGGCCCGTTAATTCACCCCTCCACTTT. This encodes CASNDYGPVNSPLHF.

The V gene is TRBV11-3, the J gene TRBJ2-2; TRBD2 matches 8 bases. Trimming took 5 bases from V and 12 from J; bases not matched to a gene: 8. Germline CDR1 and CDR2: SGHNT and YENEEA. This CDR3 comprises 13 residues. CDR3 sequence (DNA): TGTGCCAGCAGCACCCTCACGGGGGGGCAGCTGTTTTTT. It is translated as CASSTLTGGQLFF.

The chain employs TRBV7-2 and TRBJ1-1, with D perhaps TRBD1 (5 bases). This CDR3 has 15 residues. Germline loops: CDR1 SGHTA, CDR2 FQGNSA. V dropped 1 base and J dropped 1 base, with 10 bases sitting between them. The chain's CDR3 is CASSLGGQGNTEAFF. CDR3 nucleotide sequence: TGTGCCAGCAGCTTAGGGGGCCAGGGGAACACTGAAGCTTTCTTT.

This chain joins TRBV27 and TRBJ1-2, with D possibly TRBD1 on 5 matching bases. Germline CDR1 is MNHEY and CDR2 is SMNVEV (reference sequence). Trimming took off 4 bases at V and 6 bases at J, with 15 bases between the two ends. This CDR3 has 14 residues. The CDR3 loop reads CASSSSPQVHGYTF. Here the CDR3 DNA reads TGTGCCAGCAGTTCATCGCCACAGGTACATGGCTACACCTTC.

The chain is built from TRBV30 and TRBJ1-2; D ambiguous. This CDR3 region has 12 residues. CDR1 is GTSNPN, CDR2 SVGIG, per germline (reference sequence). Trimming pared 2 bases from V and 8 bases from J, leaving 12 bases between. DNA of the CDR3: TGTGCCTGGAGTCTCCTGCTGGGCGGCTACACCTTC. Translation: CAWSLLLGGYTF.

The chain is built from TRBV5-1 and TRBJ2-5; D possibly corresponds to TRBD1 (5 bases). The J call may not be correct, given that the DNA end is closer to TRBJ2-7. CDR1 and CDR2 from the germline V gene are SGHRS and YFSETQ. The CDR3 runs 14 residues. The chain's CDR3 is CASSFNGRAYEQYF. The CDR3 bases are TGCGCCAGCAGCTTTAACGGCAGGGCCTACGAGCAGTACTTC.

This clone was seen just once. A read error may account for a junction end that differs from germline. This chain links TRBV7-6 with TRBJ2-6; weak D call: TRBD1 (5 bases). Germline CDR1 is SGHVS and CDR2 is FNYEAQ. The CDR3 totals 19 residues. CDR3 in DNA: TGTGCCAGCAGCCCCGGTAGCCGCCGAACGGTCTCTGGGGCCAACGGCCTGACTTTC. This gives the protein CASSPGSRRTVSGANGLTF.

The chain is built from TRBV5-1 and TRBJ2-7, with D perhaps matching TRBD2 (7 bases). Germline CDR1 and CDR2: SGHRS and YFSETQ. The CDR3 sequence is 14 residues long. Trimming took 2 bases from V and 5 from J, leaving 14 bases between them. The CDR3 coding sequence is TGCGCCAGCAGCTTAGGGGGGGGCGCGGACGAGCAGTACTTC. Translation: CASSLGGGADEQYF.

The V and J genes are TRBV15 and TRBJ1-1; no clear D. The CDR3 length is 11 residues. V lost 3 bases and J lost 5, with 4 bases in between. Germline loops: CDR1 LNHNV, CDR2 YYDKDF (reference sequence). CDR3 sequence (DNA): TGTGCCACCAGCAGGGCTACTGAAGCTTTCTTT. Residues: CATSRATEAFF.

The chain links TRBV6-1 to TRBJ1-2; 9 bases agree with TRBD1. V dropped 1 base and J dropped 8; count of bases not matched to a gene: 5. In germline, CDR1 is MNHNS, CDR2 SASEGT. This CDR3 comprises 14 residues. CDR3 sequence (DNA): TGTGCCAGCAGTGAAGGGGACAGGGCGGGAGGCTACACCTTC. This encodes CASSEGDRAGGYTF.

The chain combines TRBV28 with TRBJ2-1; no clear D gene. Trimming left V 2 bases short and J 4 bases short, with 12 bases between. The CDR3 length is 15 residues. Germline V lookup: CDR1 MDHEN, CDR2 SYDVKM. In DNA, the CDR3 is TGTGCCAGCAGTTTACAGAGCGTAGCATACAATGAGCAGTTCTTC. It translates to CASSLQSVAYNEQFF.

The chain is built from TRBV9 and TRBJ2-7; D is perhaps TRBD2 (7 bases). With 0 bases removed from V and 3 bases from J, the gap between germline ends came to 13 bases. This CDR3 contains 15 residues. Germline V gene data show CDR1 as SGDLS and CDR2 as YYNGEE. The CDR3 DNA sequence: TGTGCCAGCAGCGTAGAGGGGGGGCCAGGCTACGAGCAGTACTTC. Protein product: CASSVEGGPGYEQYF.

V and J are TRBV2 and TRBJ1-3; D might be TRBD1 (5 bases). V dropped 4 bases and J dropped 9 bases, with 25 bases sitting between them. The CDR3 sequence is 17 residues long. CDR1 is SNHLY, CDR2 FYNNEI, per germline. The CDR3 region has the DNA TGTGCCAGCAGTGCTCGTGACAGCTTCTATCCCCAAGGCACCATATATTTT. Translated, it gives CASSARDSFYPQGTIYF.

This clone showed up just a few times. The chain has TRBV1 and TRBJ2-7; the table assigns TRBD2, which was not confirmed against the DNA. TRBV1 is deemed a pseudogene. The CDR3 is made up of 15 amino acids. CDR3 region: CTSSQEGTSGYEQYF. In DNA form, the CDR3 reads TGCACCAGCAGCCAAGAAGGGACTAGCGGCTACGAGCAGTACTTC.

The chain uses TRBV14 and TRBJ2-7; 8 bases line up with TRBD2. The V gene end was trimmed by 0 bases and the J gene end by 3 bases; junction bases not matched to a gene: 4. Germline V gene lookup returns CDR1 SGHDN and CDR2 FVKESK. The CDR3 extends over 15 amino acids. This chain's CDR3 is CASSQEAGGIYEQYF. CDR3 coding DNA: TGTGCCAGCAGCCAAGAGGCGGGGGGCATCTACGAGCAGTACTTC.

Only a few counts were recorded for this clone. CDR3 sequence reads: CASSPGTTFTDTQYF. DNA of the CDR3: TGTGCCAGCAGCCCCGGGACTACATTCACAGATACGCAGTATTTT. The rearrangement uses TRBV7-3 and TRBJ2-3; 7 nucleotides line up with TRBD2. This CDR3 is built from 15 residues. With V trimmed by 5 bases and J by 2 bases, 7 bases remained unmatched. In germline, CDR1 is SGHTA, CDR2 FQGTGA.

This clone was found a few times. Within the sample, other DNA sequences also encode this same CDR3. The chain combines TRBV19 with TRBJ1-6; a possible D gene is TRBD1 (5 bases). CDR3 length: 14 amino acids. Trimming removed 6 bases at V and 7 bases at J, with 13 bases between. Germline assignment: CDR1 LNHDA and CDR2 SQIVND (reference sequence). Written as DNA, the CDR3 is TGTGCCAGTAGCATTCGGGGGGGAAATTCACCCCTCCACTTT. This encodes CASSIRGGNSPLHF.

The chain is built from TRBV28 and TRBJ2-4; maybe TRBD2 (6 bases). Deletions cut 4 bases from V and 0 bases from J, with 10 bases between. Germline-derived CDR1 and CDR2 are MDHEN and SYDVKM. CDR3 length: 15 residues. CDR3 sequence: CASSWPGVAKNIQYF. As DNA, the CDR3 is TGTGCCAGCAGTTGGCCGGGGGTAGCCAAAAACATTCAGTACTTC.

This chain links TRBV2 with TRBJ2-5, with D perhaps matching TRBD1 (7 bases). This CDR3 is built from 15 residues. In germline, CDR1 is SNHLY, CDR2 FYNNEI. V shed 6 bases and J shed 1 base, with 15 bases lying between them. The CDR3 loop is CASRKEGAPQETQYF. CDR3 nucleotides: TGTGCCAGCAGAAAGGAGGGGGCGCCCCAAGAGACCCAGTACTTC.

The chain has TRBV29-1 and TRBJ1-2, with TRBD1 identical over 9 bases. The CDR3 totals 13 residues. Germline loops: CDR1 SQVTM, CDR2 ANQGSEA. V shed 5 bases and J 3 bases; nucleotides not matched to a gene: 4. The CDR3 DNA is TGCAGCGTTTCCGACAGGGGGGACTATGGCTACACCTTC. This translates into CSVSDRGDYGYTF.

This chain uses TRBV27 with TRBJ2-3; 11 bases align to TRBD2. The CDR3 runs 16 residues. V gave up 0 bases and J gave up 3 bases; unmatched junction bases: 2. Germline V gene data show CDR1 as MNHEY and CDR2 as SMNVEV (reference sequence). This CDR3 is CASSLSTSGETDTQYF. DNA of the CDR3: TGTGCCAGCAGTTTATCGACTAGCGGGGAAACAGATACGCAGTATTTT.

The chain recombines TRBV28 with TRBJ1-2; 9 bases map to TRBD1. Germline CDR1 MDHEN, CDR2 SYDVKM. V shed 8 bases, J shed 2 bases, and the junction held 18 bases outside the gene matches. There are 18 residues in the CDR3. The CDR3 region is CASRPLLIQGARNYGYTF. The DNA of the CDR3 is TGTGCCAGCCGGCCTCTCCTAATACAGGGGGCTCGAAACTATGGCTACACCTTC.

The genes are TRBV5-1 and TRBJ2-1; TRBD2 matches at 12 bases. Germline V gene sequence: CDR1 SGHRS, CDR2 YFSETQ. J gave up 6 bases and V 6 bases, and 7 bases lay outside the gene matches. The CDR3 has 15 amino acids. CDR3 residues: CASISGLAGRNEQFF. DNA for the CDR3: TGCGCCAGCATCTCGGGACTAGCGGGCCGCAATGAGCAGTTCTTC.

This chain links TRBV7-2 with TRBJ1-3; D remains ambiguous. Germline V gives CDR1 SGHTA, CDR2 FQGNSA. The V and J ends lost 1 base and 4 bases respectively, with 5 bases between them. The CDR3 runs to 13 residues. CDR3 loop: CASSLERGNTIYF. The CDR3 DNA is TGTGCCAGCAGCTTAGAACGGGGAAACACCATATATTTT.

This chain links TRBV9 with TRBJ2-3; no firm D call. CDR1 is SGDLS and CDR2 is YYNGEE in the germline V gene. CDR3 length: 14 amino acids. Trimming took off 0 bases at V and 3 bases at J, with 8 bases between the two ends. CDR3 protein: CASSVEVRTDTQYF. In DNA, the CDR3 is TGTGCCAGCAGCGTAGAAGTCCGGACAGATACGCAGTATTTT.

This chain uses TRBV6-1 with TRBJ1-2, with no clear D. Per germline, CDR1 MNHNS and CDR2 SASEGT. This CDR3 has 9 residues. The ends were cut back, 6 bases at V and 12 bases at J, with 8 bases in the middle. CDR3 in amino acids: CASRRPDTF. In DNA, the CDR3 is TGTGCCAGCAGGAGGCCCGACACCTTC.

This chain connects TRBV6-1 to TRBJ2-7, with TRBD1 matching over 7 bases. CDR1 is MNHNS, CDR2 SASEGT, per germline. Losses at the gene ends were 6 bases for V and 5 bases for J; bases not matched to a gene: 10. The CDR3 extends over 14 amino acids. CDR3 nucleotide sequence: TGTGCCAGCAGGAGACAGGGTTATGTGAACGAGCAGTACTTC. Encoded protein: CASRRQGYVNEQYF.